This paragraph reports one T cell receptor beta chain. Its recognized antigen is unknown. At one end the junction does not follow the germline gene, possibly because of a read error. Explained via the paper, the treatment or condition label denotes: 15 to 20 received Ad26.COV2.S at low or high dose, single or two shots; about five received placebo; per-sample allocation not given. Repertoires of vaccine and placebo recipients were sequenced from samples collected on day 63 after the first injection. Cohort 1b enrolled fewer than 30 adults aged 18-55 years at a single site in Boston, USA, between 29 July and 7 August 2020. Ad26.COV2.S consisted of a replication-incompetent adenovirus type 26 vector by which a prefusion-stabilized SARS-CoV-2 spike protein from the original Wuhan strain was expressed. The immunoSEQ Assay was used to sequence TCRbeta CDR3 regions. After extraction, genomic DNA underwent amplification by bias-controlled multiplex PCR, followed by high-throughput sequencing. Per the source publication's procedure: Collapsing and filtering of sequences were performed to quantify the absolute abundance of each unique TCRbeta CDR3 region. T cell fraction was estimated by normalizing TCRbeta template counts to usable DNA, with usable DNA measured through amplification of reference genes found in all nucleated cells. Repertoire TCRs were annotated as SARS-CoV-2-specific when V gene, CDR3 amino acid sequence and J gene were exactly matched to a known reactive TCR set. MIRA supplied the reference SARS-CoV-2 TCR set, which was filtered for enrichment in COVID-19-positive ImmuneCODE repertoires so that public or cross-reactive TCRs were removed. Based on the MIRA antigens, annotated TCRs were further analysed at the level of specific ORF or position within ORF. Breadth was defined as the number of annotated unique rearrangements divided by the total number of unique productive rearrangements, and depth was defined as the summed frequency of the annotated unique rearrangements. Group comparisons of TCR breadth used two-sided Wilcoxon rank-sum tests. Held by TCRdb, this immuneACCESS table contains in-frame sequences only and omits some clones. Under half of the omission traces to an unresolved V gene where checked; the cause of the rest is unknown. V, J and clone size reflect that table, while D and trimming were determined from the DNA. The table for this sample lists some 460,000 clones; roughly nine tenths of them were counted only once. The ten biggest clones cover 1.5% to 2% of the sample.

The entry originates in a study of Ad26.COV2.S vaccination and SARS-CoV-2 variants (TCRdb year 2021). About the investigation overall: Vaccine-arm donors were drawn from COV1001, a multicentre, randomized, double-blind, placebo-controlled phase I-IIa trial of Ad26.COV2.S in healthy adults. Ad26.COV2.S was administered intramuscularly at a dose of 5x10^10 or 1x10^11 viral particles, either as one shot or as two shots given 56 days apart. Sequencing of the TCRbeta repertoire served to evaluate the specificity and breadth of SARS-CoV-2-reactive T cell receptors following Ad26.COV2.S vaccination. The TCR-sequenced set comprised around 30 samples: approximately 19 Ad26.COV2.S vaccine recipients, 5 placebo recipients and 8 SARS-CoV-2 convalescent individuals. Trial participants were randomized into five groups of five: low-dose or high-dose Ad26.COV2.S given once or twice, or placebo on both occasions. Investigators did not know the trial group allocation while performing experiments and assessing outcomes. The paper as a whole reports these results and caveats: Substantial breadth of spike-specific CD8+ and CD4+ T cell responses was reported after vaccination. Comparable non-spike TCR breadth was observed between vaccine and placebo recipients, consistent with only spike being contained in the vaccine. Spike-specific TCR breadth was higher in Ad26.COV2.S recipients than in placebo recipients (P = 0.0014). The authors noted that total T cell responses may have been underestimated by the TCR breadth and depth analyses. The study was not powered for comparison of responses between vaccine doses or regimens.

The CDR3 contains 16 residues, cysteine and phenylalanine counted. CDR3 DNA only is kept here, 48 bases in frame from base 1. From a lookup of the germline V gene (reference sequence), CDR1 and CDR2 are SSHAT and FNYEAQ. The TCR was taken from a person between 18 and 65 years old who received the Ad26.COV2.S COVID-19 vaccine or a placebo. The chain joins TRBV7-7 to TRBJ2-3, with 8 bases matching TRBD2. The source was peripheral blood, collected in a trial of Ad26.COV2.S vaccine versus placebo. The CDR3 protein is CASSSGLAGSTDTQYF. The DNA reads TGTGCTAGCAGCTCCGGACTAGCAGGAAGCACAGATACGCAGTATTTT.